The clone carrying this T cell receptor beta chain was observed a few times. The target antigen is unknown. The authors ran a second PCR of roughly 6 to 12 cycles using a sample-barcoded 5' primer and a J-beta primer mix. Each TCR beta cDNA got a 12-nucleotide random molecular identifier. Each CDR3 protein is one row after TCRdb ran MiXCR on the 5' RACE reads. The table lists about 630,000 distinct CDR3 sequences, 20% to 25% of them singletons, with approximately 3.6% in the top ten. This sample was included in a study of blood T cells in healthy people across ages. Study observations and caveats: While age rose, TCR beta diversity per million T cells dropped in a roughly linear way.

J was trimmed by 5 bases and V by 4 bases; bases with no gene match: 7. The CDR3 is 14 residues long. CDR1 and CDR2 from the germline V gene are SGHRS and YFSETQ. The chain uses TRBV5-1 and TRBJ2-5; TRBD2 agrees at 8 bases. The material sequenced was blood. This clonotype originated in a man between 70 and 80 years old in good health. For the CDR3, the DNA is TGCGCCAGCAGCCCGACTAGCGCTTTGGAGACCCAGTACTTC. Residues: CASSPTSALETQYF.